Listed here are 4 T cell receptor beta chains from one sample, sequenced in a study of CD8+ T cells in alopecia areata. RNA was extracted and reverse transcribed into cDNA as the sequencing template. Data came from immunoSEQ multiplex PCR; TCRdb stores just in-frame clones and leaves some out. The table lists some 110,000 clones, with no singletons. Sequencing was performed on lesional skin. The receptors were sampled from a C3H/HeJ mouse with alopecia areata. The strain bears MHC haplotype H2-k.

This clone was seen more than once but under ten times. Any gene name here is a mouse gene name. Read coverage stops 4 residues before the CDR3 terminus; the germline J gene supplies the remainder. The chain uses TRBV1 and TRBJ2-3; D call uncertain. CDR1 is NSQYPW, CDR2 LRSPGD, per germline (reference sequence). Between the trimmed V and J ends, which lost 1 base and 3 bases, there was a span of 5 bases. CDR3 size: 13 residues. Here the CDR3 reads CTCSAVLAETLYF. The DNA read from the CDR3 is TGCACCTGCAGTGCAGTATTAGCAGAA.

This clone was detected ten times or more. TCRdb and the translated DNA give different amino acids at residue 13; the protein presented here is the one translated from the DNA. Gene names follow the mouse nomenclature. The observed sequence ends 3 residues before the CDR3 terminus, with the missing tail filled in from the germline J gene. This chain connects TRBV13-3 to TRBJ1-3; D not certain. Trimming took off 4 bases at V and 0 bases at J, with 14 bases between the two ends. CDR3 size: 16 residues. In germline, CDR1 is NNHDY, CDR2 SYVADS. CDR3 bases read: TGTGCCAGCAGTCCTCTACATACGGTTTCTGGAAATACG. It yields the protein CASSPLHTVSGNT. The whole CDR3 protein is CASSPLHTVSGNTLYF.

Concerning this clone: Gene names are the mouse ones. CDR3 loop: CASSDASRGEEVFF. The CDR3 DNA, read in part, is TGTGCCAGCAGTGATGCATCCAGGGGGGAA. V gene TRBV13-3 combines with J gene TRBJ1-1; 7 bases are a match to TRBD1. The CDR3 end lies 4 residues beyond the end of the read and is filled in from the germline J gene. The CDR3 runs to 14 residues. The germline V gene encodes CDR1 NNHDY and CDR2 SYVADS.

Concerning this clone itself: Genes and germline are mouse. The read ends 4 residues early relative to the CDR3; the germline J gene fills the gap. The chain joins TRBV13-3 to TRBJ2-5; D unclear. Trimming shortened V by 2 bases and J by 2 bases, and 6 bases separated the two germline ends. The CDR3 spans 13 residues. In germline, CDR1 is NNHDY, CDR2 SYVADS. The CDR3 DNA, read in part, is TGTGCCAGCAGTGAAGCAGGCCAAGAC. Its protein product is CASSEAGQD. The entire CDR3 sequence reads CASSEAGQDTQYF.